The present T cell receptor beta chain was sequenced within a study of T cells in women clearing cervical HPV infection. The overall study: Cases' blood sampling followed lesion detection by median about 21 weeks (90 to 200).

Produced via immunoSEQ multiplex PCR; TCRdb's table is partial and in-frame only. This table holds 18,000 or so clones. Overall study results and limits: Effector/memory and HPV-specific T cells were not isolated, and association timing is unknown. Each sample's T-cell count was unknown, possibly confounding richness.

The CDR3 covers 11 residues. CDR1 SGHAT and CDR2 FQNNGV come from the germline V gene. Between the trimmed V and J ends, which lost 5 bases and 5 bases, there was a span of 4 bases. On this clone: Its antigen is unidentified. The observed sequence ends 3 residues before the CDR3 terminus, with the missing tail filled in from the germline J gene.

The chain is built from TRBV11-2 and TRBJ1-3; no reliable D call. The sequence derives from a woman aged 18 to 75 with a cervical HPV16 infection that either progressed to CIN3+ or cleared (not recorded which). The sequencing input was blood buffy coat. The sequenced CDR3 bases are TGTGCCAGCAGCCATCGAAACACC. Encoded protein: CASSHRNT. From start to end, the CDR3 is CASSHRNTIYF.